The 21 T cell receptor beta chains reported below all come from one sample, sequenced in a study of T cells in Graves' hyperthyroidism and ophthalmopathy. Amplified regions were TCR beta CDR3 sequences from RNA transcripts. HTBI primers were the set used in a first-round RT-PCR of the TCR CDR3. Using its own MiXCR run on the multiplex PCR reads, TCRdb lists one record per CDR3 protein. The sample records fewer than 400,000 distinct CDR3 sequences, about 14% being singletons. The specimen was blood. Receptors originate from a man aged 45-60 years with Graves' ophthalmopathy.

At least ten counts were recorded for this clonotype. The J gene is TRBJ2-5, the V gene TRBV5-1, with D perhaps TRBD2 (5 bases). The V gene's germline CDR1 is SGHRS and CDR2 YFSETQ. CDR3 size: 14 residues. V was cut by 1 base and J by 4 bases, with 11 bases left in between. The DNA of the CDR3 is TGCGCCAGCAGCTTGTCCCCCGGAGGAGAGACCCAGTACTTC. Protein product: CASSLSPGGETQYF. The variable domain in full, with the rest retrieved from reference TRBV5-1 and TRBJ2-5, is KAGVTQTPRYLIKTRGQQVTLSCSPISGHRSVSWYQQTPGQGLQFLFEYFSETQRNKGNFPGRFSGRQFSNSRSEMNVSTLELGDSALYLCASSLSPGGETQYFGPGTRLLVL.

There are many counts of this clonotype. The CDR3 reads CASGTTNSNQPQHF. The CDR3 DNA reads TGTGCCAGCGGGACAACCAATAGCAATCAGCCCCAGCATTTT. The genes are TRBV2 and TRBJ1-5; the D gene is possibly TRBD1 (6 bases). V was clipped by 8 bases and J by 0 bases, with 11 bases between them. This CDR3 has 14 amino acids. Germline assignment: CDR1 SNHLY and CDR2 FYNNEI. The full variable domain, its missing parts supplied by reference TRBV2 and TRBJ1-5, is EPEVTQTPSHQVTQMGQEVILRCVPISNHLYFYWYRQILGQKVEFLVSFYNNEISEKSEIFDDQFSVERPDGSNFTLKIRSTKLEDSAMYFCASGTTNSNQPQHFGDGTRLSIL.

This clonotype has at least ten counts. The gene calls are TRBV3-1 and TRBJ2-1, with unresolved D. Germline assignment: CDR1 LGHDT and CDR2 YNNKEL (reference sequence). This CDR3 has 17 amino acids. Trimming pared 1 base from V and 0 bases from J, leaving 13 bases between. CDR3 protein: CASSQVVGLSSYNEQFF. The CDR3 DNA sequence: TGTGCCAGCAGCCAAGTCGTCGGGCTCAGCTCCTACAATGAGCAGTTCTTC.

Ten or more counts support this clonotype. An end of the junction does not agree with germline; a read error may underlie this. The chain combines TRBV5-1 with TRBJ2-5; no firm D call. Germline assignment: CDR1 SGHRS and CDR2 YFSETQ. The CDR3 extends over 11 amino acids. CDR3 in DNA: TGTGCCAGCAGCTTAGACGAGACCCAGTACTTC. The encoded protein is CASSLDETQYF.

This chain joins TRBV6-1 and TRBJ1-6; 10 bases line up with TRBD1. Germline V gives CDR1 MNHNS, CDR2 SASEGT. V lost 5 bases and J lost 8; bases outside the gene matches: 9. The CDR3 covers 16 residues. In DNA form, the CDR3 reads TGTGCCAGCAGTCGTCGGGGACAGGGGAGGGATTCACCCCTCCACTTT. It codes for CASSRRGQGRDSPLHF.

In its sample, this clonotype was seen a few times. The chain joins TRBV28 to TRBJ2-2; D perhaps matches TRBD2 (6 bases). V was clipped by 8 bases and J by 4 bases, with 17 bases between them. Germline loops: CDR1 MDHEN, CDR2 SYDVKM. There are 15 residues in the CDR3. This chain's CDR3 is CASRTQNGGTGELFF. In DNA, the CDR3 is TGTGCCAGCCGGACCCAAAACGGGGGCACCGGGGAGCTGTTTTTT.

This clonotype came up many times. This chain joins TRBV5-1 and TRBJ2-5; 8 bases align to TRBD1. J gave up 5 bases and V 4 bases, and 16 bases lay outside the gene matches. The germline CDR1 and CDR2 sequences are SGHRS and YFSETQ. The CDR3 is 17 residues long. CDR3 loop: CASSGQGSSLTPETQYF. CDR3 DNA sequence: TGCGCCAGCAGCGGACAGGGCTCCTCACTCACCCCGGAGACCCAGTACTTC.

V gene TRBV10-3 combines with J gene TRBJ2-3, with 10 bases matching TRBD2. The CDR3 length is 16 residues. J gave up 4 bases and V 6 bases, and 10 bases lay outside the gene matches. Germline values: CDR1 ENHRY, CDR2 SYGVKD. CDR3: CAIRKASGGRPDTQYF. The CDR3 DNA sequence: TGTGCCATCAGAAAGGCTAGCGGGGGCCGCCCAGATACGCAGTATTTT.

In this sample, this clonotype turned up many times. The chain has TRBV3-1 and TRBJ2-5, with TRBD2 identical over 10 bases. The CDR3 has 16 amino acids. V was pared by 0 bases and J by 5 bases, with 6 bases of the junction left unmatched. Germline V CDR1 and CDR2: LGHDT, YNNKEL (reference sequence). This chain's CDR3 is CASSQDSGRIGETQYF. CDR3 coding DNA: TGTGCCAGCAGCCAAGATAGCGGGAGGATTGGGGAGACCCAGTACTTC.

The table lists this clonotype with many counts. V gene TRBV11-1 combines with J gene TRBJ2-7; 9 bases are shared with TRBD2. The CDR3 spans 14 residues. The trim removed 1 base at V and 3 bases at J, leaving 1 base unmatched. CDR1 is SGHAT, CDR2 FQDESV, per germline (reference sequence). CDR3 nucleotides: TGTGCCAGCAGCTTAGATAGCGGGAGCTACGAGCAGTACTTC. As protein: CASSLDSGSYEQYF.

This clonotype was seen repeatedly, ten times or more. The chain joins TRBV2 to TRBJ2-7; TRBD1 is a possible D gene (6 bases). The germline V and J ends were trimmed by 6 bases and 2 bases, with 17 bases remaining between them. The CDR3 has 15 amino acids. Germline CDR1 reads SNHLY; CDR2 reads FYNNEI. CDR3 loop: CASSDPGQRPYEQYF. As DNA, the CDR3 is TGTGCCAGCAGCGATCCAGGACAGCGCCCCTACGAGCAGTACTTC.

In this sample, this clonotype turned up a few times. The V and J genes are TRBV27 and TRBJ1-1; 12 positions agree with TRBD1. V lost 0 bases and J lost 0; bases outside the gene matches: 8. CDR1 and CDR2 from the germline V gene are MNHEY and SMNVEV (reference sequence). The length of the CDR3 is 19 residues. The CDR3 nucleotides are TGTGCCAGCAGTTTATCCCCGGGACAGGGGGCTAAGATGAACACTGAAGCTTTCTTT. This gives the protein CASSLSPGQGAKMNTEAFF.

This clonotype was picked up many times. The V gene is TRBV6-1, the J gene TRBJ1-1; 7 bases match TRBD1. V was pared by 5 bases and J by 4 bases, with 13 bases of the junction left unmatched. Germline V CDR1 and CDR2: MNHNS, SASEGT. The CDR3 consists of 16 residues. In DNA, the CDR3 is TGTGCCAGCAGTTACCTCACCTCAGGGGGAACCACTGAAGCTTTCTTT. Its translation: CASSYLTSGGTTEAFF.

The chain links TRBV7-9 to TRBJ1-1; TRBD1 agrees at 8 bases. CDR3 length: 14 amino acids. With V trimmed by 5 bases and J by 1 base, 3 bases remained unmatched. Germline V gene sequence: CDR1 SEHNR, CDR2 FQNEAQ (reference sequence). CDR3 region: CASSVTGGNTEAFF. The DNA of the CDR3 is TGTGCCAGCAGCGTAACAGGGGGGAACACTGAAGCTTTCTTT.

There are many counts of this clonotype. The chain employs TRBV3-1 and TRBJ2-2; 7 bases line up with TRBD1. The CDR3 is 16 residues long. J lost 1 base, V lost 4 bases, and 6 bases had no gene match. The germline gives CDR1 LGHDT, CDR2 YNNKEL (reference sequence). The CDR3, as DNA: TGTGCCAGCAGCCGAAGGGACAGCTTGAACACCGGGGAGCTGTTTTTT. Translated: CASSRRDSLNTGELFF.

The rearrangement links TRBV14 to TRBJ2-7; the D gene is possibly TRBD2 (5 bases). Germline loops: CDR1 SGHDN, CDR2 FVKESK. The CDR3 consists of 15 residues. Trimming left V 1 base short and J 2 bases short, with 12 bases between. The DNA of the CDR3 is TGTGCCAGCAGCCAAGGCGCGGGTATGGCCTACGAGCAGTACTTC. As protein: CASSQGAGMAYEQYF.

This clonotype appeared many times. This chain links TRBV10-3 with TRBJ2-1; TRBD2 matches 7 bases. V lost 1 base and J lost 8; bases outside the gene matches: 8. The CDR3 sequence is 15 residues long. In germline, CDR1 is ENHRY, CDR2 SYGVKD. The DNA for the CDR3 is TGTGCCATCAGTGAGTTGGCGGGAGTGGGCGATGAGCAGTTCTTC. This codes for CAISELAGVGDEQFF.

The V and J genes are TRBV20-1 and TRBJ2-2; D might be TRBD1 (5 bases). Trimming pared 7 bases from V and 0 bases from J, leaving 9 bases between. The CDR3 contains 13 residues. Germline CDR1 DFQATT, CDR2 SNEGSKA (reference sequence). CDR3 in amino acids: CSVRQTNTGELFF. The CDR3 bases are TGCAGTGTCCGACAGACGAACACCGGGGAGCTGTTTTTT.

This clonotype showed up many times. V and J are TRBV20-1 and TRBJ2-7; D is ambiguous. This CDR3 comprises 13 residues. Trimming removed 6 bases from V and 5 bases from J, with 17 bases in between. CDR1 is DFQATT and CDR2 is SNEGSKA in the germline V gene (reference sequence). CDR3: CSASRSLENEQYF. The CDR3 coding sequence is TGCAGTGCGAGCCGAAGCCTAGAGAACGAGCAGTACTTC.

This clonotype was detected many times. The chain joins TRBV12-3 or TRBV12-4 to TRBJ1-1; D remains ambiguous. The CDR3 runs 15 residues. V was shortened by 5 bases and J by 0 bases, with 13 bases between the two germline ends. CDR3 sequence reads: CASSPRWSLNTEAFF. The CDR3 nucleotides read TGTGCCAGCAGTCCAAGGTGGAGCTTGAACACTGAAGCTTTCTTT.

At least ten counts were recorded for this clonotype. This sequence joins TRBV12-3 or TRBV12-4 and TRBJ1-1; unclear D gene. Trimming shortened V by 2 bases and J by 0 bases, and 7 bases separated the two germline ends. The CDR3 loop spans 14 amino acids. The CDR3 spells CASSLSSVNTEAFF. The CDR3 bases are TGTGCCAGCAGTTTATCTTCAGTGAACACTGAAGCTTTCTTT.